This TCR beta chain is from a study of T cell changes during pregnancy in multiple sclerosis. V lost 8 bases and J lost 8; bases outside the gene matches: 4. Germline CDR1 and CDR2: MNHNS and SASEGT. This CDR3 region has 12 residues. This table comes from immunoSEQ multiplex PCR, and its TCRdb copy is limited to in-frame clones, with some not included. The sample yields under 65,000 clones, around 90% seen once. Specimen: CD4+ T cells from peripheral blood mononuclear cells, collected in the third trimester of pregnancy. V usage is TRBV6-1 and J usage is TRBJ2-1; 9 bases map to TRBD2. The clonotype originates from a female donor with multiple sclerosis, enrolled in a pregnancy study. The CDR3 reads CASGSGGYEQFF. The CDR3, as DNA: TGTGCCAGCGGTAGCGGGGGATATGAGCAGTTCTTC.